These 2 T cell receptor beta chains were sequenced from one sample in a study of radiotherapy plus CTLA-4 blockade in lung cancer. The assay was immunoSEQ multiplex PCR, and TCRdb's table has in-frame clones only and misses some. This sample has about 51,000 clones, with 60% to 80% found just once. The starting material was peripheral blood, obtained from a patient treated with radiotherapy plus ipilimumab. These receptor sequences come from a human donor with non-small cell lung cancer whose response to radiotherapy plus ipilimumab could not be evaluated.

The chain couples TRBV5-1 to TRBJ2-3; D is possibly TRBD2 (5 bases). V gave up 0 bases and J gave up 4 bases, with 9 bases separating them. The V gene's germline CDR1 is SGHRS and CDR2 YFSETQ. The CDR3 is made up of 14 amino acids. Here the CDR3 reads CASSLGSEADTQYF. CDR3 sequence (DNA): TGCGCCAGCAGCTTGGGTAGCGAGGCAGATACGCAGTATTTT.

The chain carries TRBV5-1 and TRBJ1-1; TRBD1 is a possible D gene (6 bases). CDR1 and CDR2 from the germline V gene are SGHRS and YFSETQ. The CDR3 runs to 16 residues. Deletions cut 1 base from V and 6 bases from J, with 19 bases between. The CDR3 protein is CASSLMAGAVGAEAFF. The CDR3 DNA reads TGCGCCAGCAGCTTGATGGCAGGGGCGGTTGGTGCTGAAGCTTTCTTT.